This T cell receptor (beta chain) is from a study of beta chain features in type 1 diabetes. Whole-study results and caveats: Type 1 diabetes patients showed a moderate but significant shortening of TCRB CDR3s in all four CD4+ subsets. PCR might show a preference for shorter templates, equally across patients and controls.

In germline, CDR1 is SGHRS, CDR2 YFSETQ. CDR3 length equals 15 residues. V gave up 0 bases and J gave up 0 bases, with 8 bases separating them. Of the isolated RNA, all was reverse transcribed, and so the sequenced material was expressed TCRB transcripts. Assay used: immunoSEQ multiplex PCR; TCRdb lists only in-frame clones, some missing. The table lists about 370,000 clones, roughly 9.8% of them singletons. This clone turned up a few times. What it binds is not known. This sample includes further DNA sequences coding for the same CDR3. The sample consisted of central memory CD4+ T cells from blood. The origin of this receptor is a man aged 30-40 years with type 1 diabetes. The chain recombines TRBV5-1 with TRBJ2-3; TRBD1 is a possible D gene (6 bases). The CDR3 protein is CASSLGGGSTDTQYF. Written as DNA, the CDR3 is TGCGCCAGCAGCTTGGGAGGGGGTAGCACAGATACGCAGTATTTT.